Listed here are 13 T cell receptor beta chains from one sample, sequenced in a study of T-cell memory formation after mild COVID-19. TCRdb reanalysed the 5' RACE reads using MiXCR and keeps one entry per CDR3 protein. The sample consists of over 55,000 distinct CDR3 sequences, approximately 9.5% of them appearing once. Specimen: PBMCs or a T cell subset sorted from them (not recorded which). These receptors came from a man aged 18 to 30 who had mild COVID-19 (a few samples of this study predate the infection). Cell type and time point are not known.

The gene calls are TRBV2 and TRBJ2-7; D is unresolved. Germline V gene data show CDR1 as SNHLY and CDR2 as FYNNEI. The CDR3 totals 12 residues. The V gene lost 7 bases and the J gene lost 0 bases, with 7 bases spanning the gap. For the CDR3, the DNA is TGTGCCAGCACTGGCGACTCCTACGAGCAGTACTTC. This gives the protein CASTGDSYEQYF.

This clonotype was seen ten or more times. CDR3 loop: CACAGDGYEQYF. The CDR3 DNA reads TGTGCCTGTGCAGGGGATGGGTACGAGCAGTACTTC. The chain couples TRBV28 to TRBJ2-7, with D possibly being TRBD1 (6 bases). The CDR3 totals 12 residues. The V end lost 11 bases, the J end lost 4 bases, and 15 bases lay between the germline ends. Germline assignment: CDR1 MDHEN and CDR2 SYDVKM.

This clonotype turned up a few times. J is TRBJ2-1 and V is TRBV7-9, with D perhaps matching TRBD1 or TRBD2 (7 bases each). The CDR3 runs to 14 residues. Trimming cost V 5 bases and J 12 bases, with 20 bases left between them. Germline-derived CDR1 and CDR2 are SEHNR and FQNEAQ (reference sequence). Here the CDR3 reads CASSAQQGGVVQFF. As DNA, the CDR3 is TGTGCCAGCAGCGCCCAGCAGGGGGGGGTAGTGCAGTTCTTC.

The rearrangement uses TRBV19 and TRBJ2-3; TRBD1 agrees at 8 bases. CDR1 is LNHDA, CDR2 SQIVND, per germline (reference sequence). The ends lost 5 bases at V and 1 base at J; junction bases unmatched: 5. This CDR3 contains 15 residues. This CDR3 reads CASSATGEGTDTQYF. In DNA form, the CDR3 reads TGTGCCAGTAGTGCGACAGGGGAAGGCACAGATACGCAGTATTTT.

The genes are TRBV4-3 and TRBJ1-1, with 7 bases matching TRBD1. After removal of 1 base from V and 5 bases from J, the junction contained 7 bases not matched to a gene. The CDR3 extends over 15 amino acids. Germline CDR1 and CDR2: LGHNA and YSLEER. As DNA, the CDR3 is TGCGCCAGCAGCCAAGGGGGGGCAGGGGGGACTGAAGCTTTCTTT. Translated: CASSQGGAGGTEAFF.

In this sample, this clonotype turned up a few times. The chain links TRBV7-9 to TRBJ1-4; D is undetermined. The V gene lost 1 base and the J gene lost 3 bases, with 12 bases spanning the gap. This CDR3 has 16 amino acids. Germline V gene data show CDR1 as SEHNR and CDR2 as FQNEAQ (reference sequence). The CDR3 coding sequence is TGTGCCAGCAGCTTAGTCGAAGGATTCTCTAATGAAAAACTGTTTTTT. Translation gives CASSLVEGFSNEKLFF.

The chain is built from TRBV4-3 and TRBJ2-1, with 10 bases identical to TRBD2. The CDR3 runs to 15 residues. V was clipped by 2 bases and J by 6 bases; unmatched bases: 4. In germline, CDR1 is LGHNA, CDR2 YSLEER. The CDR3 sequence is CASSQPSGGLNEQFF. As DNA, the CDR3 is TGCGCCAGCAGCCAACCTAGCGGGGGCCTCAATGAGCAGTTCTTC.

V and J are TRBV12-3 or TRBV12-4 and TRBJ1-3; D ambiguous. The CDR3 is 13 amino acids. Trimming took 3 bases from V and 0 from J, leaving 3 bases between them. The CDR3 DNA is TGTGCCAGCAGTTTTAGCTCTGGAAACACCATATATTTT. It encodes CASSFSSGNTIYF.

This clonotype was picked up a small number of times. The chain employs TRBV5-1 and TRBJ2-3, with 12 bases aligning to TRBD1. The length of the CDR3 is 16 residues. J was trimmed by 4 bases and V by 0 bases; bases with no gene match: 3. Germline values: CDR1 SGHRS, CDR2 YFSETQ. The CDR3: CASSLVGQGAADTQYF. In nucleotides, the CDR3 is TGCGCCAGCAGCTTGGTGGGACAGGGGGCGGCAGATACGCAGTATTTT.

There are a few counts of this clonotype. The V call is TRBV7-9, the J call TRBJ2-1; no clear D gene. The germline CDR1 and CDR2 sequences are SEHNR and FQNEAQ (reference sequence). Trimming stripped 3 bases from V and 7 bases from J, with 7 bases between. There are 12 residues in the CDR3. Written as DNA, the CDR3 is TGTGCCAGCAGCTTGTTTAGGAATGAGCAGTTCTTC. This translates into CASSLFRNEQFF. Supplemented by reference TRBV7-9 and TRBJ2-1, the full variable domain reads DTGVSQNPRHKITKRGQNVTFRCDPISEHNRLYWYRQTLGQGPEFLTYFQNEAQLEKSRLLSDRFSAERPKGSFSTLEIQRTEQGDSAMYLCASSLFRNEQFFGPGTRLTVL.

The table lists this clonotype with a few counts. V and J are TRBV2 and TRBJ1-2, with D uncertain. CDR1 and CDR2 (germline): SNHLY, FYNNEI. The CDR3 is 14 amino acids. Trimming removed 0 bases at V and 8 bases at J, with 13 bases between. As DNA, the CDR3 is TGTGCCAGCAGTGAAGCGAACAGAGTTGGCGGCTACACCTTC. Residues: CASSEANRVGGYTF.

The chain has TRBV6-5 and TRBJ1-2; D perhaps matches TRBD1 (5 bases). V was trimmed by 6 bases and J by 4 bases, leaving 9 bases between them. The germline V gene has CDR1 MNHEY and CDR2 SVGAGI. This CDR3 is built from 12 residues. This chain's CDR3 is CASSIGGYGYTF. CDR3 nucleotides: TGTGCCAGCAGCATTGGGGGCTATGGCTACACCTTC.

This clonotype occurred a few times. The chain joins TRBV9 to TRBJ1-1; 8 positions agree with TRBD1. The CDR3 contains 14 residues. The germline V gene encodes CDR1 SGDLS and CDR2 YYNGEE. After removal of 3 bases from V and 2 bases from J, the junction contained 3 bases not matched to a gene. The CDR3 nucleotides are TGTGCCAGCAGCGCACAGGGGGGTAACACTGAAGCTTTCTTT. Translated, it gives CASSAQGGNTEAFF.